This T cell receptor (beta chain) was obtained from a study of early T cells in non-severe SARS-CoV-2 infection. About the research overall: Chains were not paired, and sequencing was done on bulk RNA from unsorted whole blood.

The protocol attached unique molecular identifiers to individual cDNA molecules. In TCRdb, the 5' RACE reads were re-called with MiXCR into one record per CDR3 protein. Of some 42,000 distinct CDR3 sequences in the sample, approximately 6.2% were seen once. V lost 6 bases, J lost 2 bases, and 5 bases stayed unmatched. CDR3 size: 15 residues. Germline CDR1 is SGHVS and CDR2 is FNYEAQ. The gene calls are TRBV7-6 and TRBJ2-5; 11 bases agree with TRBD1. The sample consisted of whole blood, taken at baseline. The TCR sequence derives from an adult who was a healthcare worker with PCR-confirmed SARS-CoV-2 infection or an uninfected control (not recorded which). CDR3 sequence: CASSTGDRGQETQYF. The CDR3 DNA reads TGTGCCAGCAGTACGGGGGACAGGGGGCAAGAGACCCAGTACTTC.